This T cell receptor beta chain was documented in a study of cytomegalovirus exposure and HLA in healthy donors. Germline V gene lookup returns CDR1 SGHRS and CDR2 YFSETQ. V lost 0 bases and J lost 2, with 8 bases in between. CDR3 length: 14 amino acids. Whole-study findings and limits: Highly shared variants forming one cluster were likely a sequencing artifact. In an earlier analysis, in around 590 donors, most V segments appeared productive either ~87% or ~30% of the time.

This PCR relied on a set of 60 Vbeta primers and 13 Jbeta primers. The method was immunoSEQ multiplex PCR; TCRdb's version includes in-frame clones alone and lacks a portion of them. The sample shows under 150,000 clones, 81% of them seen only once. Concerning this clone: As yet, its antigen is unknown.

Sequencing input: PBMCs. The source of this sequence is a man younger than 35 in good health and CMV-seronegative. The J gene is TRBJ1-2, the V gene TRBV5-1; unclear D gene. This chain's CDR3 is CASSLVEQNYGYTF. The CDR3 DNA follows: TGCGCCAGCAGCTTGGTGGAGCAGAACTATGGCTACACCTTC.